Listed below are T cell receptor beta chains from one sample, sequenced in a study of cytomegalovirus exposure and HLA in healthy donors. Here immunoSEQ multiplex PCR was the method, and the copy in TCRdb shows in-frame clones only, minus some. The data show about 250,000 clones, around 66% seen once. Sequencing was performed on PBMCs. The source is a female donor in good health and CMV-seronegative. Each CDR3 is given with its conserved first and last residue. The D gene is left open where the match is weak. Rows give clone size only sometimes, using once, few, many, or a class for an expanded clone.

clone_size: few
v_call: TRBV5-1
d_call: NA
j_call: TRBJ2-5
cdr3_aa: CASSTPGETQYF
cdr3_nt: TGCGCCAGCAGCACGCCCGGAGAGACCCAGTACTTC

clone_size: NA
v_call: TRBV28
d_call: NA
j_call: TRBJ2-2
cdr3_aa: CASTRGTGELFF
cdr3_nt: TGTGCCAGCACGCGGGGAACCGGGGAGCTGTTTTTT

clone_size: NA
v_call: TRBV6-1
d_call: NA
j_call: TRBJ2-7
cdr3_aa: CASSNPPGASYEQYF
cdr3_nt: TGTGCCAGCAGTAACCCCCCTGGGGCCTCCTACGAGCAGTACTTC

clone_size: NA
v_call: TRBV9
d_call: NA
j_call: TRBJ2-2
cdr3_aa: CASSVEAGYTGELFF
cdr3_nt: TGTGCCAGCAGCGTAGAGGCAGGGTACACCGGGGAGCTGTTTTTT

clone_size: NA
v_call: TRBV4-1
d_call: TRBD1
j_call: TRBJ1-1
cdr3_aa: CASSQDRLEAFF
cdr3_nt: TGCGCCAGCAGCCAGGACAGGCTTGAAGCTTTCTTT

clone_size: NA
v_call: TRBV27
d_call: TRBD1
j_call: TRBJ2-4
cdr3_aa: CASSLYPQGAKNIQYF
cdr3_nt: TGTGCCAGCAGTTTATACCCACAGGGGGCCAAAAACATTCAGTACTTC

clone_size: NA
v_call: TRBV10-3
d_call: NA
j_call: TRBJ2-7
cdr3_aa: CAISESTGTYEQYF
cdr3_nt: TGTGCCATCAGTGAGTCGACAGGAACCTACGAGCAGTACTTC

clone_size: once
v_call: TRBV6-9
d_call: TRBD1
j_call: TRBJ2-7
cdr3_aa: CASSYPDREDFYEQYF
cdr3_nt: TGTGCCAGCAGTTATCCGGACAGGGAGGATTTCTACGAGCAGTACTTC

clone_size: NA
v_call: TRBV4-2
d_call: TRBD2
j_call: TRBJ2-7
cdr3_aa: CASSPRERPYEQYF
cdr3_nt: TGTGCCAGCAGCCCGCGGGAGAGGCCCTACGAGCAGTACTTC

clone_size: NA
v_call: TRBV25-1
d_call: TRBD2
j_call: TRBJ2-1
cdr3_aa: CASSESGGGSYNEQFF
cdr3_nt: TGTGCCAGCAGTGAATCGGGGGGTGGCTCCTACAATGAGCAGTTCTTC

clone_size: NA
v_call: TRBV4-2
d_call: NA
j_call: TRBJ2-1
cdr3_aa: CASSQVGHTLRNEQFF
cdr3_nt: TGTGCCAGCAGCCAAGTGGGACACACCCTGCGCAATGAGCAGTTCTTC

clone_size: NA
v_call: TRBV5-1
d_call: NA
j_call: TRBJ1-6
cdr3_aa: CASSIGQKYQLYNSPLHF
cdr3_nt: TGCGCCAGCAGCATTGGACAGAAGTACCAGCTCTATAATTCACCCCTCCACTTT

clone_size: few
v_call: TRBV10-3
d_call: NA
j_call: TRBJ2-7
cdr3_aa: CAITEGVGFTYEQYF
cdr3_nt: TGTGCCATAACTGAAGGGGTCGGGTTTACCTACGAGCAGTACTTC

clone_size: NA
v_call: TRBV15
d_call: TRBD1
j_call: TRBJ2-7
cdr3_aa: CATSSGTVQLYEQYF
cdr3_nt: TGTGCCACCAGCAGCGGGACAGTCCAGTTATACGAGCAGTACTTC

clone_size: NA
v_call: TRBV4-1
d_call: NA
j_call: TRBJ2-7
cdr3_aa: CASSQDLRPDTVGSSYEQYF
cdr3_nt: TGCGCCAGCAGCCAAGATCTCCGTCCCGACACCGTAGGGAGCTCCTACGAGCAGTACTTC

clone_size: NA
v_call: TRBV6-5
d_call: TRBD1
j_call: TRBJ1-5
cdr3_aa: CASRRTGGAEPQHF
cdr3_nt: TGTGCCAGCAGGAGGACAGGGGGCGCGGAGCCCCAGCATTTT

clone_size: NA
v_call: TRBV27
d_call: NA
j_call: TRBJ1-2
cdr3_aa: CASSKTGDSYGYTF
cdr3_nt: TGTGCCAGCAGCAAGACAGGAGATTCCTATGGCTACACCTTC

clone_size: NA
v_call: TRBV29-1
d_call: TRBD2
j_call: TRBJ2-7
cdr3_aa: CSVEWASGEQYF
cdr3_nt: TGCAGCGTTGAATGGGCTAGCGGCGAGCAGTACTTC

clone_size: NA
v_call: TRBV6-1
d_call: NA
j_call: TRBJ2-7
cdr3_aa: CASMGRGLHEQYF
cdr3_nt: TGTGCCAGCATGGGCAGAGGACTCCACGAGCAGTACTTC

clone_size: NA
v_call: TRBV2
d_call: NA
j_call: TRBJ2-7
cdr3_aa: CASSFTYEQYF
cdr3_nt: TGTGCCAGCAGCTTCACCTACGAGCAGTACTTC